This T cell receptor (beta chain) was found in a study of identifying expanded T cells in peripheral blood. The germline V and J ends were trimmed by 0 bases and 4 bases, with 4 bases remaining between them. From germline, CDR1 is SGHKS and CDR2 YYEKEE (reference sequence). This CDR3 is built from 13 residues. Regarding the study as a whole: Technical replicates showed roughly 1.2 changed clones; around 2 weeks around 15; four weeks 19.

Notes on this clone: Its antigen is unknown.

Sequencing was performed with immunoSEQ multiplex PCR; in TCRdb, only in-frame clones are kept and a portion is missing. The data hold over 70,000 clones, with 70% to 90% observed a single time. Healthy donors had no documented immune events, such as infections, while sampled. This rearrangement joins TRBV5-5 to TRBJ1-4; D gene uncertain. The clonotype was recovered from a person between 18 and 75 years old in good health. The specimen was blood. CDR3 sequence (DNA): TGTGCCAGCAGCTTGGGGGGTAATGAAAAACTGTTTTTT. It yields the protein CASSLGGNEKLFF.